One TCR beta chain is described in this entry. The CDR3 extends over 12 amino acids. Germline assignment: CDR1 MNHEY and CDR2 SVGAGI. This record belongs to a study of early T cells in non-severe SARS-CoV-2 infection. One entry per CDR3 protein, called by TCRdb with MiXCR from the 5' RACE reads. The table lists roughly 75,000 distinct CDR3 sequences, 10% to 15% of them singletons. The chain carries TRBV6-5 and TRBJ1-1; TRBD1 might be the D (5 bases). This sequence originates from an adult who was a healthcare worker with PCR-confirmed SARS-CoV-2 infection or an uninfected control (not recorded which). The specimen sequenced was whole blood. In nucleotides, the CDR3 is TGTCGTGTCGGGGGGGTTAACACTGAAGCTTTCTTT. Protein sequence: CRVGGVNTEAFF.